Each of the 18 T cell receptor beta chains below was sequenced from the same sample in a study of cytomegalovirus exposure and HLA in healthy donors. PCR used 60 Vbeta primers and 13 Jbeta primers. TCRdb's copy holds only in-frame clones and misses some; the assay was immunoSEQ multiplex PCR. Counted here are about 140,000 clones, 70% to 85% occurring once; the ten biggest clones make up approximately 1.8%. Specimen: PBMCs. These receptors were taken from a man aged 35-49 years in good health and CMV-seronegative.

The chain is built from TRBV27 and TRBJ2-5; 7 bases are a match to TRBD2. The CDR3 contains 13 residues. Germline CDR1 reads MNHEY; CDR2 reads SMNVEV (reference sequence). Losses at the gene ends were 5 bases for V and 5 bases for J; bases not matched to a gene: 5. Written as DNA, the CDR3 is TGTGCCAGCAGTGTATTGGGGGGGGAGACCCAGTACTTC. Protein sequence: CASSVLGGETQYF.

This sequence joins TRBV6-5 and TRBJ2-1; possible D gene TRBD1, 5 bases. Trimming cost V 5 bases and J 1 base, with 12 bases left between them. Per the germline V gene, CDR1 is MNHEY and CDR2 is SVGAGI. The CDR3 has 15 residues. CDR3 protein: CASSHSSGSYNEQFF. The CDR3 DNA sequence: TGTGCCAGCAGTCACAGCTCAGGGTCCTACAATGAGCAGTTCTTC.

This sequence joins TRBV7-2 and TRBJ2-5, with 11 positions matching TRBD2. This CDR3 region has 15 residues. Looked up from germline, CDR1 is SGHTA and CDR2 is FQGNSA. V lost 4 bases to trimming and J lost 2 bases; unmatched junction nucleotides: 3. The CDR3 DNA reads as TGTGCCAGCAGCTCTTTAGCGGGGGGGCAAGAGACCCAGTACTTC. Translating it yields CASSSLAGGQETQYF.

This clone has only a few counts. This sequence joins TRBV7-8 and TRBJ1-5; D may be TRBD1 (6 bases). The germline gives CDR1 SGHVS, CDR2 FQNEAQ. This CDR3 comprises 15 residues. The germline V and J ends were trimmed by 5 bases and 7 bases, with 18 bases remaining between them. The CDR3 nucleotides read TGTGCCAGCAGCCCCTACGGGGGGGCTCACCAGCCCCAGCATTTT. Amino acid sequence: CASSPYGGAHQPQHF. The complete variable domain, with remaining parts taken from reference TRBV7-8 and TRBJ1-5, reads GAGVSQSPRYKVAKRGQDVALRCDPISGHVSLFWYQQALGQGPEFLTYFQNEAQLDKSGLPSDRFFAERPEGSVSTLKIQRTQQEDSAVYLCASSPYGGAHQPQHFGDGTRLSIL.

This clone was seen more than once but under ten times. The J gene is TRBJ2-1, the V gene TRBV5-6, with D tentatively TRBD2 (6 bases). This CDR3 region has 15 residues. V was cut by 7 bases and J by 8 bases, with 22 bases left in between. The V gene's germline CDR1 is SGHDT and CDR2 YYEEEE. CDR3 sequence: CASYQGRRVAHEQFF. CDR3 nucleotide sequence: TGTGCCAGCTACCAAGGCCGGAGGGTGGCGCATGAGCAGTTCTTC.

This clone has just one count. The chain combines TRBV19 with TRBJ2-3, with 8 bases lining up with TRBD2. The germline V gene has CDR1 LNHDA and CDR2 SQIVND (reference sequence). V gave up 6 bases and J gave up 3 bases; unmatched junction bases: 8. This CDR3 contains 15 residues. The DNA of the CDR3 is TGTGCCAGTAGGATTGTAGCGGGGTGGACAGATACGCAGTATTTT. It is translated as CASRIVAGWTDTQYF.

The CDR3 loop reads CASSPAGRWYEQYF. CDR3 nucleotides: TGTGCCAGCAGCCCCGCGGGCCGCTGGTACGAGCAGTACTTC. The chain is built from TRBV6-5 and TRBJ2-7; TRBD2 might be the D (5 bases). V shed 6 bases and J shed 4 bases, with 16 bases lying between them. The germline CDR1 and CDR2 sequences are MNHEY and SVGAGI. This CDR3 spans 14 amino acids.

This CDR3 is CASSPETGGYSYEQYF. The CDR3 DNA sequence: TGTGCCAGCAGTCCCGAGACAGGGGGATACTCCTACGAGCAGTACTTC. The V call is TRBV28, the J call TRBJ2-7; 9 nucleotides match TRBD1. In germline, CDR1 is MDHEN, CDR2 SYDVKM. The CDR3 totals 16 residues. J gave up 0 bases and V 5 bases, and 8 bases lay outside the gene matches.

The chain joins TRBV7-6 to TRBJ2-3; 16 bases match TRBD2. The ends lost 5 bases at V and 6 bases at J; junction bases unmatched: 5. The CDR3 runs 16 residues. The germline V gene has CDR1 SGHVS and CDR2 FNYEAQ. CDR3 sequence: CASSPGLAGGRDTQYF. CDR3 DNA sequence: TGTGCCAGCAGCCCGGGACTAGCGGGAGGGCGGGATACGCAGTATTTT.

This sequence joins TRBV30 and TRBJ2-5, with a weak D call TRBD2 (5 bases). Trimming cost V 3 bases and J 4 bases, with 12 bases left between them. CDR1 and CDR2 (germline): GTSNPN, SVGIG (reference sequence). The length of the CDR3 is 13 residues. In DNA form, the CDR3 reads TGTGCCTGGAGGCCCCGTGCGGGAGAGACCCAGTACTTC. Translating it yields CAWRPRAGETQYF.

The table lists this clone with a few counts. The chain has TRBV9 and TRBJ2-5; perhaps TRBD2 as D (6 bases). The germline CDR1 and CDR2 sequences are SGDLS and YYNGEE. This CDR3 is 18 amino acids long. Trimming removed 0 bases from V and 1 base from J, with 19 bases in between. In nucleotides, the CDR3 is TGTGCCAGCAGCGTAGGTAGCGGAGGAGGGAGGTTCCAAGAGACCCAGTACTTC. Amino acids: CASSVGSGGGRFQETQYF.

The gene calls are TRBV19 and TRBJ1-2; 9 nucleotides align to TRBD1. The CDR3 covers 16 residues. From germline, CDR1 is LNHDA and CDR2 SQIVND (reference sequence). V shed 3 bases, J shed 6 bases, and the junction held 11 bases outside the gene matches. CDR3 in DNA: TGTGCCAGTAGTATGAGACAGGGGGATTCGATAGATGGCTACACCTTC. Encoded protein: CASSMRQGDSIDGYTF.

The chain links TRBV28 to TRBJ2-5; TRBD1 matches at 10 bases. Germline loops: CDR1 MDHEN, CDR2 SYDVKM. V lost 4 bases to trimming and J lost 5 bases; unmatched junction nucleotides: 10. The CDR3 consists of 16 residues. The CDR3 sequence: CASSSDTGTGEETQYF. The CDR3 region has the DNA TGTGCCAGCAGTTCGGACACCGGGACAGGGGAGGAGACCCAGTACTTC.

The CDR3 loop reads CASRPTSGSSYEQYF. The DNA for the CDR3 is TGCGCCAGCAGGCCGACTAGCGGGAGTTCCTACGAGCAGTACTTC. V and J are TRBV5-1 and TRBJ2-7; TRBD2 matches 12 bases. This CDR3 contains 15 residues. The germline CDR1 and CDR2 sequences are SGHRS and YFSETQ. J lost 1 base, V lost 5 bases, and 4 bases had no gene match.

This clone occurred once. The chain recombines TRBV5-1 with TRBJ2-6; 7 positions match TRBD1. The CDR3 totals 16 residues. V dropped 0 bases and J dropped 2; count of bases not matched to a gene: 2. CDR1 is SGHRS and CDR2 is YFSETQ in the germline V gene. CDR3 protein: CASSLAGQTGANVLTF. For the CDR3, the DNA is TGCGCCAGCAGCTTGGCGGGACAGACTGGGGCCAACGTCCTGACTTTC.

The rearrangement uses TRBV5-1 and TRBJ2-7; possible D gene TRBD1, 6 bases. V was cut by 0 bases and J by 2 bases, with 15 bases left in between. CDR3 length: 16 residues. Germline-derived CDR1 and CDR2 are SGHRS and YFSETQ. The DNA of the CDR3 is TGCGCCAGCAGCTTGGCACCCCGGGACACAACCTACGAGCAGTACTTC. This sequence encodes CASSLAPRDTTYEQYF.

The chain recombines TRBV30 with TRBJ1-4; no reliable D call. The length of the CDR3 is 14 residues. V gave up 4 bases and J gave up 3 bases, with 12 bases separating them. Germline V lookup: CDR1 GTSNPN, CDR2 SVGIG (reference sequence). The CDR3 DNA reads as TGTGCCTGGACCCCCCGGTTGGCTAATGAAAAACTGTTTTTT. As protein: CAWTPRLANEKLFF.

In its sample, this clone was seen a few times. This sequence joins TRBV4-1 and TRBJ1-4; D perhaps matches TRBD1 (6 bases). Germline CDR1 MGHRA, CDR2 YSYEKL. This CDR3 region has 15 residues. V was cut by 0 bases and J by 4 bases, with 9 bases left in between. DNA for the CDR3: TGCGCCAGCAGCCAAGACAGGGGATATAATGAAAAACTGTTTTTT. Amino acids: CASSQDRGYNEKLFF.